These 21 T cell receptor beta chains share one sample of origin, sequenced in a study of T cells after yellow fever vaccination. TCRdb ran MiXCR on the 5' RACE reads and lists one entry per CDR3 protein. Of hundreds of thousands of distinct CDR3 sequences listed, roughly a sixth are singletons. The source was PBMCs, collected about 5 days after the first yellow fever vaccination. The receptors were sampled from a man aged 18 to 30 who received the YFV17D yellow fever vaccine.

This clonotype has ten or more counts. The chain joins TRBV7-2 to TRBJ2-2; no clear D gene. CDR1 and CDR2 (germline): SGHTA, FQGNSA. There are 15 residues in the CDR3. V lost 5 bases and J 7 bases, leaving 17 bases between the germline ends. The CDR3 is CASSNQVGKGGELFF. The CDR3 coding sequence is TGTGCCAGCAGCAACCAAGTGGGGAAAGGCGGGGAGCTGTTTTTT.

This clonotype has a count of ten or more. The V call is TRBV6-2 or TRBV6-3, the J call TRBJ2-3, with 8 bases fitting TRBD2. J gave up 5 bases and V 6 bases, and 4 bases lay outside the gene matches. Germline CDR1 is MNHEY and CDR2 is SVGEGT. The CDR3 is 13 amino acids. CDR3 residues: CASRKTSEDTQYF. CDR3 in DNA: TGTGCCAGCAGGAAGACTAGCGAAGATACGCAGTATTTT.

This clonotype was observed a handful of times. The chain joins TRBV6-1 to TRBJ2-7; D might be TRBD1 (6 bases). This CDR3 is built from 17 residues. CDR1 is MNHNS and CDR2 is SASEGT in the germline V gene. Trimming cost V 3 bases and J 0 bases, with 18 bases left between them. For the CDR3, the DNA is TGTGCCAGCAGTGAGAGACGGACAGCCCAGAACTCCTACGAGCAGTACGTC. Residues: CASSERRTAQNSYEQYV.

This clonotype was counted between two and nine times. This rearrangement joins TRBV12-3 or TRBV12-4 to TRBJ1-1, with 7 bases identical to TRBD1. The CDR3 is made up of 14 amino acids. With 6 bases clipped from V and 3 bases from J, the junction kept 7 bases outside the gene matches. The CDR3: CASSRQGTDTEAFF. Written as DNA, the CDR3 is TGTGCCAGCAGCCGACAGGGTACGGACACTGAAGCTTTCTTT.

This clonotype has a handful of counts. V usage is TRBV15 and J usage is TRBJ2-3, with TRBD2 identical over 10 bases. CDR3 length: 15 residues. V gave up 3 bases and J gave up 4 bases; unmatched junction bases: 4. CDR1 is LNHNV and CDR2 is YYDKDF in the germline V gene (reference sequence). The CDR3 reads CATSRIAGGPDTQYF. CDR3 nucleotide sequence: TGTGCCACCAGCAGGATAGCGGGGGGACCAGATACGCAGTATTTT.

In its sample, this clonotype was seen a few times. This chain joins TRBV5-1 and TRBJ2-3; weak D call: TRBD2 (7 bases). The CDR3 is 15 residues long. Between the trimmed V and J ends, which lost 4 bases and 5 bases, there was a span of 17 bases. Germline CDR1 and CDR2: SGHRS and YFSETQ. CDR3 DNA sequence: TGCGCCAGCAGCGACTCGGGGGGCCCTGAAGATACGCAGTATTTT. Amino acid sequence: CASSDSGGPEDTQYF. The full variable domain, its missing parts supplied by reference TRBV5-1 and TRBJ2-3, is KAGVTQTPRYLIKTRGQQVTLSCSPISGHRSVSWYQQTPGQGLQFLFEYFSETQRNKGNFPGRFSGRQFSNSRSEMNVSTLELGDSALYLCASSDSGGPEDTQYFGPGTRLTVL.

This clonotype showed up just a few times. The chain links TRBV20-1 to TRBJ1-5; possible D gene TRBD1, 6 bases. There are 14 residues in the CDR3. The V end was cut by 3 bases, the J end by 8 bases, with 17 bases between. Per germline, CDR1 DFQATT and CDR2 SNEGSKA (reference sequence). CDR3 sequence reads: CSASGGGAGEPQHF. CDR3 DNA sequence: TGCAGTGCTAGTGGAGGGGGGGCTGGGGAGCCCCAGCATTTT.

The rearrangement uses TRBV7-2 and TRBJ2-7; D call uncertain. CDR1 is SGHTA and CDR2 is FQGNSA in the germline V gene. Trimming took off 2 bases at V and 6 bases at J, with 8 bases between the two ends. The CDR3 loop spans 12 amino acids. CDR3 sequence (DNA): TGTGCCAGCAGCTTATTCCCCGGCGAGCAGTACTTC. Protein sequence: CASSLFPGEQYF. The full variable domain, rest sourced from reference TRBV7-2 and TRBJ2-7, is GAGVSQSPSNKVTEKGKDVELRCDPISGHTALYWYRQSLGQGLEFLIYFQGNSAPDKSGLPSDRFSAERTGGSVSTLTIQRTQQEDSAVYLCASSLFPGEQYFGPGTRLTVT.

The V and J genes are TRBV19 and TRBJ2-1, with unresolved D. V shed 7 bases and J shed 10 bases, with 14 bases lying between them. Germline assignment: CDR1 LNHDA and CDR2 SQIVND (reference sequence). The CDR3 runs 12 residues. The CDR3: CASTAWTGEQFF. Here the CDR3 DNA reads TGTGCCAGTACCGCATGGACGGGCGAGCAGTTCTTC.

This clonotype was seen a few times. J is TRBJ1-6 and V is TRBV5-8; no reliable D call. Trimming took 4 bases from V and 8 from J, leaving 16 bases between them. CDR3 length: 15 residues. The germline V gene has CDR1 SGHTS and CDR2 YDEGEE. CDR3 sequence (DNA): TGTGCCAGCAGCACGGGCCGGGTGGAAGATTCACCCCTCCACTTT. It yields the protein CASSTGRVEDSPLHF.

The rearrangement links TRBV5-1 to TRBJ2-6, with D perhaps matching TRBD2 (5 bases). V was pared by 0 bases and J by 0 bases, with 10 bases between. Germline assignment: CDR1 SGHRS and CDR2 YFSETQ. This CDR3 contains 17 residues. In nucleotides, the CDR3 is TGCGCCAGCAGCTTGGGGGCGGGCCCCTCTGGGGCCAACGTCCTGACTTTC. It encodes CASSLGAGPSGANVLTF.

The chain couples TRBV21-1 to TRBJ2-5; the table's D call TRBD1 went unverified against the DNA. TRBV21-1 is a listed pseudogene. The CDR3 consists of 8 residues. CDR3 bases: TGCCCTCGGGACGGCCAGTACTTC. Its protein product is CPRDGQYF.

The chain is built from TRBV7-2 and TRBJ2-1; D is unclear. Trimming shortened V by 6 bases and J by 9 bases, and 15 bases separated the two germline ends. The CDR3 totals 13 residues. Germline CDR1 and CDR2: SGHTA and FQGNSA. CDR3 DNA: TGTGCCAGCAGTCAATGGCAGGTCGGTGAGCAGTTCTTC. It encodes CASSQWQVGEQFF.

This clonotype was observed a few times. CDR3 coding DNA: TGTGCCAGCAGTTCCGCAACAGGGACCACCGGGGAGCTGTTTTTT. Amino acid sequence: CASSSATGTTGELFF. This rearrangement joins TRBV12-3 or TRBV12-4 to TRBJ2-2; D might be TRBD1 (6 bases). There are 15 residues in the CDR3. Trimming removed 4 bases from V and 4 bases from J, with 13 bases in between.

This clonotype occurred a few times. The rearrangement uses TRBV27 and TRBJ1-5; D perhaps matches TRBD1 (5 bases). The ends were cut back, 0 bases at V and 5 bases at J, with 14 bases in the middle. This CDR3 has 16 amino acids. Germline lookup yields CDR1 MNHEY and CDR2 SMNVEV (reference sequence). CDR3 loop: CASSLSGAGFYQPQHF. The CDR3 DNA sequence: TGTGCCAGCAGTTTATCCGGGGCCGGGTTTTATCAGCCCCAGCATTTT.

This clonotype was picked up a small number of times. J is TRBJ1-5 and V is TRBV12-3 or TRBV12-4; D ambiguous. CDR3 length equals 14 residues. The germline V and J ends were trimmed by 6 bases and 0 bases, with 9 bases remaining between them. In nucleotides, the CDR3 is TGTGCCAGCAGCGCGGAACATAGCAATCAGCCCCAGCATTTT. It translates to CASSAEHSNQPQHF.

This clonotype is a singleton in its sample. This rearrangement joins TRBV12-3 or TRBV12-4 to TRBJ2-7; D is unclear. Trimming took off 7 bases at V and 0 bases at J, with 19 bases between the two ends. This CDR3 spans 16 amino acids. In nucleotides, the CDR3 is TGTGCCAGCAATTTTAGTCAGTCCCGGAGCTCCTACGAGCAGTACGTC. This codes for CASNFSQSRSSYEQYV.

The CDR3 protein is CASSYLTGTVQYF. The CDR3 DNA follows: TGTGCCAGCAGTTACCTGACGGGGACAGTGCAGTATTTT. V and J are TRBV6-5 and TRBJ2-3, with 7 bases that match TRBD1. Trimming removed 2 bases from V and 11 bases from J; junction bases left unmatched: 7. Looked up from germline, CDR1 is MNHEY and CDR2 is SVGAGI. The length of the CDR3 is 13 residues.

At least ten counts were recorded for this clonotype. J is TRBJ2-5 and V is TRBV5-1; D is unclear. Trimming cost V 7 bases and J 4 bases, with 14 bases left between them. Germline CDR1 SGHRS, CDR2 YFSETQ. This CDR3 is built from 13 residues. This chain's CDR3 is CASAQTPGETQYF. Written as DNA, the CDR3 is TGCGCCAGCGCTCAGACCCCAGGAGAGACCCAGTACTTC.

The chain employs TRBV12-5 and TRBJ2-3, with a weak D call TRBD2 (6 bases). CDR3 size: 14 residues. V lost 5 bases, J lost 1 base, and 10 bases lay in between. Germline V CDR1 and CDR2: LGHNT, FRNRAP. Written as DNA, the CDR3 is TGTGCTAGTGGTGCTAGGGAGGGCACAGATACGCAGTATTTT. It is translated as CASGAREGTDTQYF.

Ten or more counts support this clonotype. This chain links TRBV6-1 with TRBJ1-1; D gene ambiguous. Germline assignment: CDR1 MNHNS and CDR2 SASEGT. The V end lost 4 bases, the J end lost 11 bases, and 23 bases lay between the germline ends. The CDR3 consists of 15 residues. The CDR3 DNA is TGTGCCAGCAGTGCGGCCTACGGGGTCGAAGTCAGGGCTTTCTTT. Protein product: CASSAAYGVEVRAFF.